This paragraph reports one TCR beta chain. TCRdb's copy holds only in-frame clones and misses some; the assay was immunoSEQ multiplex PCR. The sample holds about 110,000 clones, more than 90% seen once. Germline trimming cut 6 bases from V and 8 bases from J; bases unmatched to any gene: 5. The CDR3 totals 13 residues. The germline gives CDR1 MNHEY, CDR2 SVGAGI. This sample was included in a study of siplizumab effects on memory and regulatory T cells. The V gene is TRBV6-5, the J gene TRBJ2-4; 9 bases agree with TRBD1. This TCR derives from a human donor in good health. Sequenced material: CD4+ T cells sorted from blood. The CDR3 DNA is TGTGCCAGCAGATTGGGACAGGGTCACATTCAGTACTTC. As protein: CASRLGQGHIQYF.